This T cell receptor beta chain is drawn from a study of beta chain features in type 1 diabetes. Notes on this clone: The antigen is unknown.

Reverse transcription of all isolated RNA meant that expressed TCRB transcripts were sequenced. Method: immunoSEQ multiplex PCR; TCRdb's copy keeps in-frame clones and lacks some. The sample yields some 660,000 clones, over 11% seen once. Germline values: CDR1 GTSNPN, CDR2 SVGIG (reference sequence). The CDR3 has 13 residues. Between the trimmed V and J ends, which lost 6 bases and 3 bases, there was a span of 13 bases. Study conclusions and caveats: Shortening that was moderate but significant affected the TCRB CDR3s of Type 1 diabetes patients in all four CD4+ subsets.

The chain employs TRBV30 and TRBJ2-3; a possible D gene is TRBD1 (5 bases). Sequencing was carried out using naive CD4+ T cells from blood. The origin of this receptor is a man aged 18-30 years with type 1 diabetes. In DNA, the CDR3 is TGTGCCTGTACAGGCTTTGGGACAGATACGCAGTATTTT. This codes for CACTGFGTDTQYF. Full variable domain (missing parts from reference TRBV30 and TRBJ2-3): SQTIHQWPATLVQPVGSPLSLECTVEGTSNPNLYWYRQAAGRGLQLLFYSVGIGQISSEVPQNLSASRPQDRQFILSSKKLLLSDSGFYLCACTGFGTDTQYFGPGTRLTVL.